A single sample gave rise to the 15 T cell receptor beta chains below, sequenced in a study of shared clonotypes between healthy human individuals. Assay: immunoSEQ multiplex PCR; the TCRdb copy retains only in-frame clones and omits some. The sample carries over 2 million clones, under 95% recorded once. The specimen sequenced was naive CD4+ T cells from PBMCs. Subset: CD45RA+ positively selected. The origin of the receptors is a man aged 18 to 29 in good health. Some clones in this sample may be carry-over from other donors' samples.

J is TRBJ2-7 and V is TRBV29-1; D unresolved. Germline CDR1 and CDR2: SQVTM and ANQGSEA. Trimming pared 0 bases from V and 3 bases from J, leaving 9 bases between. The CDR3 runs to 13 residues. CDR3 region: CSVEDDRSYEQYF. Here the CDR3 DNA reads TGCAGCGTTGAAGACGACCGAAGCTACGAGCAGTACTTC.

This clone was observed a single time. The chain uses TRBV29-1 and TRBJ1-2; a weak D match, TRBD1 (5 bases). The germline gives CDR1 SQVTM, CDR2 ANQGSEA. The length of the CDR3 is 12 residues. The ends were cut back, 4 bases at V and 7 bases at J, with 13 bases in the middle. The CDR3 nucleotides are TGCAGCGTTGTCTATCGGGGCGGTGGCTACACCTTC. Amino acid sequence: CSVVYRGGGYTF.

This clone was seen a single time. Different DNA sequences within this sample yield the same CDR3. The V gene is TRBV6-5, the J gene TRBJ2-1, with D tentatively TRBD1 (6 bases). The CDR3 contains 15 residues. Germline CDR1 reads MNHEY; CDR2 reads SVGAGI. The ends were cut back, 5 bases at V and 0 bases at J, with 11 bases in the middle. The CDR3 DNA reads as TGTGCCAGCAGTAGAAACAGGGACTCCTACAATGAGCAGTTCTTC. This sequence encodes CASSRNRDSYNEQFF.

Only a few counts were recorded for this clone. The CDR3 DNA sequence: TGTGCCAGCAGCCTACAGGGGAAGTCAGCCCAGCATTTT. Amino acids: CASSLQGKSAQHF. The chain employs TRBV28 and TRBJ1-5; 7 bases align to TRBD1. The CDR3 spans 13 residues. CDR1 is MDHEN, CDR2 SYDVKM, per germline. V dropped 6 bases and J dropped 11; count of bases not matched to a gene: 10.

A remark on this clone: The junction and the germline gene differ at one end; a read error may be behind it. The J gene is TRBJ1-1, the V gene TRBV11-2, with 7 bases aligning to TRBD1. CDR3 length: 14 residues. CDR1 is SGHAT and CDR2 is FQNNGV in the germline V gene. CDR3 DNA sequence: TGTGCCAGCAGTTTAGACAGGGCGGCCACTGAAGCTTTCTTT. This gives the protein CASSLDRAATEAFF.

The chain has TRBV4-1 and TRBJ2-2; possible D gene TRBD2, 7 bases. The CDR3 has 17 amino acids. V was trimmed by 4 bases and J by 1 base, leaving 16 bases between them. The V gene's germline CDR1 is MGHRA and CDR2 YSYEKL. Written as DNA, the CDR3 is TGCGCCAGCAGCCTTCGGGGGCTAGCGGAGAACACCGGGGAGCTGTTTTTT. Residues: CASSLRGLAENTGELFF.

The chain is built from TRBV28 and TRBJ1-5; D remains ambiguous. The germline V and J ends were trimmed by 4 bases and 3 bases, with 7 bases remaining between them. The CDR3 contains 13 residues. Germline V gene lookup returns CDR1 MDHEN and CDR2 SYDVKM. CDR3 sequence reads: CASSSENNQPQHF. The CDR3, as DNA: TGTGCCAGCAGTTCGGAGAACAATCAGCCCCAGCATTTT.

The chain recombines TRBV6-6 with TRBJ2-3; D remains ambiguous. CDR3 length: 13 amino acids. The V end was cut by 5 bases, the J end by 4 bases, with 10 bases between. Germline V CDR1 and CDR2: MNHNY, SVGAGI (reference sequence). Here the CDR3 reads CASSRDGADTQYF. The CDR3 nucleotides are TGTGCCAGCAGTCGCGATGGGGCAGATACGCAGTATTTT.

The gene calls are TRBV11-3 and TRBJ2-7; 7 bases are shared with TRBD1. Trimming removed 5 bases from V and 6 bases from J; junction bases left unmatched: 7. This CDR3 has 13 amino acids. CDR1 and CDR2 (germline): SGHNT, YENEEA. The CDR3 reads CASSRDSLGEQYF. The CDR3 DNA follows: TGTGCCAGCAGCCGGGACAGTTTAGGCGAGCAGTACTTC.

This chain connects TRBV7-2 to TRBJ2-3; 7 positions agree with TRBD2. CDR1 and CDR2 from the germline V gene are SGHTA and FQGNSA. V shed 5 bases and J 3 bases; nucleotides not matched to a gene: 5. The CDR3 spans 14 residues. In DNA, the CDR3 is TGTGCCAGCAGCCCTGGGACTACAACAGATACGCAGTATTTT. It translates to CASSPGTTTDTQYF. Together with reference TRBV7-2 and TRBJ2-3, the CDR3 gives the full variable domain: GAGVSQSPSNKVTEKGKDVELRCDPISGHTALYWYRQSLGQGLEFLIYFQGNSAPDKSGLPSDRFSAERTGGSVSTLTIQRTQQEDSAVYLCASSPGTTTDTQYFGPGTRLTVL.

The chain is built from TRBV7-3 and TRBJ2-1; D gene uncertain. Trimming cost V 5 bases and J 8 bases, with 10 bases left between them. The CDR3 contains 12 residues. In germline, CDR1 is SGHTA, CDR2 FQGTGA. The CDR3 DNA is TGTGCCAGCAGCCCAAGACGCGATGAGCAGTTCTTC. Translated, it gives CASSPRRDEQFF.

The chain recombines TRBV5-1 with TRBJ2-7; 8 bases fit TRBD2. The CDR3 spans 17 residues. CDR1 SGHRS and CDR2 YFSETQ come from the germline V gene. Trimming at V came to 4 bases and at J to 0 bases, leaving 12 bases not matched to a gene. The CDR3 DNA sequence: TGCGCCAGCAGCCGGGAGCCCCAAACTAGCGGCTCCTACGAGCAGTACTTC. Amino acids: CASSREPQTSGSYEQYF.

The CDR3 DNA sequence: TGTGCCACCAGCAGAAATCGGGGGTATGGCTACACCTTC. It specifies CATSRNRGYGYTF. The chain uses TRBV15 and TRBJ1-2; possible D gene TRBD1, 5 bases. CDR3 length: 13 amino acids. Trimming stripped 2 bases from V and 5 bases from J, with 9 bases between. Per the germline V gene, CDR1 is LNHNV and CDR2 is YYDKDF (reference sequence).

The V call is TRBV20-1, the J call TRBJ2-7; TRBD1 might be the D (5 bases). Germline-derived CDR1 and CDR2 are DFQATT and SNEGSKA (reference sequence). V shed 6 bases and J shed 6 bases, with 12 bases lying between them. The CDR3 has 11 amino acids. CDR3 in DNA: TGCAGTGCCCAAGGAAGGGGCGAGCAGTACTTC. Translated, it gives CSAQGRGEQYF.

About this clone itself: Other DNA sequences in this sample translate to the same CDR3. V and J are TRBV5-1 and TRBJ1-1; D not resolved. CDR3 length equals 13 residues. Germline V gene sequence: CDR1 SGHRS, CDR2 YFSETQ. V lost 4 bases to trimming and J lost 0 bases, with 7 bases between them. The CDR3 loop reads CASSRGMNTEAFF. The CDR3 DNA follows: TGCGCCAGCAGCAGAGGCATGAACACTGAAGCTTTCTTT.